One and the same sample provided the 9 T cell receptor beta chains below, sequenced in a study of cytomegalovirus exposure and HLA in healthy donors. The PCR used 60 Vbeta and 13 Jbeta primers. TCRdb's table, derived via immunoSEQ multiplex PCR, lists solely in-frame clones and lacks some. The sample has roughly 100,000 clones, over 75% seen once. What was sequenced was PBMCs. The receptors stem from a middle-aged man in good health and CMV-seronegative.

CDR3 DNA: TGTGCCAGTAGCCATAACAGGGCACGTGGTGGCTACACCTTC. Amino acids: CASSHNRARGGYTF. V gene TRBV19 combines with J gene TRBJ1-2; tentatively, D is TRBD1 (6 bases). This CDR3 has 14 amino acids. Germline CDR1 and CDR2: LNHDA and SQIVND (reference sequence). The V end was cut by 6 bases, the J end by 7 bases, with 18 bases between.

The chain carries TRBV6-1 and TRBJ2-5; D unresolved. V lost 0 bases and J 14 bases, leaving 13 bases between the germline ends. The CDR3 sequence is 12 residues long. Per germline, CDR1 MNHNS and CDR2 SASEGT. In DNA, the CDR3 is TGTGCCAGCAGTGAAGCGCGCAGGCATCAATACTTC. It encodes CASSEARRHQYF.

The CDR3 protein is CATSRGASGAQETQYF. CDR3 nucleotides: TGTGCCACCAGCAGAGGGGCTAGCGGGGCACAAGAGACCCAGTACTTC. This chain connects TRBV15 to TRBJ2-5; TRBD2 matches 9 bases. The V segment lost 1 base and the J segment 2 bases; nucleotides outside the gene matches: 5. Germline V CDR1 and CDR2: LNHNV, YYDKDF (reference sequence). The CDR3 runs 16 residues. The complete variable domain, with remaining parts taken from reference TRBV15 and TRBJ2-5, reads DAMVIQNPRYQVTQFGKPVTLSCSQTLNHNVMYWYQQKSSQAPKLLFHYYDKDFNNEADTPDNFQSRRPNTSFCFLDIRSPGLGDTAMYLCATSRGASGAQETQYFGPGTRLLVL.

This clone was seen only once. The chain uses TRBV29-1 and TRBJ1-4; D gene uncertain. This CDR3 region has 14 residues. Per germline, CDR1 SQVTM and CDR2 ANQGSEA. The ends were cut back, 0 bases at V and 6 bases at J, with 11 bases in the middle. CDR3 bases: TGCAGCGTTGAAGATCGGAGCACCCATGAAAAACTGTTTTTT. It specifies CSVEDRSTHEKLFF. Looking up the rest from reference TRBV29-1 and TRBJ1-4 gives the full variable domain: SAVISQKPSRDICQRGTSLTIQCQVDSQVTMMFWYRQQPGQSLTLIATANQGSEATYESGFVIDKFPISRPNLTFSTLTVSNMSPEDSSIYLCSVEDRSTHEKLFFGSGTQLSVL.

The chain carries TRBV16 and TRBJ2-2, with 7 bases identical to TRBD1. The CDR3 covers 17 residues. V lost 3 bases to trimming and J lost 7 bases; unmatched junction nucleotides: 14. Germline CDR1 reads KGHSY; CDR2 reads FQNENV. CDR3 sequence reads: CASSHSTGPPSVGELFF. The CDR3 DNA reads as TGTGCCAGCAGCCATTCGACAGGGCCTCCGTCCGTCGGGGAGCTGTTTTTT.

The chain couples TRBV4-2 to TRBJ1-4; D might be TRBD1 (5 bases). The CDR3 has 18 residues. V gave up 4 bases and J gave up 5 bases, with 23 bases separating them. Germline assignment: CDR1 LGHNA and CDR2 YNFKEQ. This CDR3 is CASSRTWGVGGRNEKLFF. DNA of the CDR3: TGTGCCAGCAGCCGCACCTGGGGAGTCGGGGGAAGGAATGAAAAACTGTTTTTT.

The chain combines TRBV11-2 with TRBJ2-1, with D tentatively TRBD1 (7 bases). Trimming removed 4 bases from V and 9 bases from J, with 10 bases in between. CDR1 is SGHAT, CDR2 FQNNGV, per germline. The CDR3 is made up of 12 amino acids. The CDR3 loop reads CASSYQGGEQFF. Here the CDR3 DNA reads TGTGCCAGCAGCTATCAGGGGGGTGAGCAGTTCTTC.

The V gene is TRBV7-9, the J gene TRBJ1-6; D remains ambiguous. The CDR3 has 14 amino acids. Germline CDR1 and CDR2: SEHNR and FQNEAQ (reference sequence). Trimming shortened V by 1 base and J by 6 bases, and 7 bases separated the two germline ends. The DNA for the CDR3 is TGTGCCAGCAGCTTAGACAGCTCTAATTCACCCCTCCACTTT. Encoded protein: CASSLDSSNSPLHF.

The rearrangement links TRBV7-9 to TRBJ1-5; D may be TRBD1 (5 bases). The germline V gene has CDR1 SEHNR and CDR2 FQNEAQ (reference sequence). V was clipped by 1 base and J by 1 base, with 8 bases between them. The CDR3 runs 15 residues. The CDR3 nucleotides read TGTGCCAGCAGCTTAGGGCAGGGAAGCAATCAGCCCCAGCATTTT. It translates to CASSLGQGSNQPQHF.